The 12 T cell receptor beta chains below were found in one sample sequenced in a study of cytomegalovirus exposure and HLA in healthy donors. Primers for the PCR totalled 60 Vbeta and 13 Jbeta. Method: immunoSEQ multiplex PCR; TCRdb's copy keeps in-frame clones and lacks some. The table shows 150,000 or so clones, with roughly 80% occurring only once. Sequencing was carried out using PBMCs. The source of these receptors is a female donor in good health and CMV-seronegative.

In DNA, the CDR3 is TGTGGGGCGGGCAACAATGAGCAGTTCTTC. This sequence encodes CGAGNNEQFF. This sequence joins TRBV19 and TRBJ2-1; TRBD2 is a possible D gene (5 bases). CDR3 size: 10 residues. Germline V gene lookup returns CDR1 LNHDA and CDR2 SQIVND (reference sequence).

The chain joins TRBV19 to TRBJ1-2, with 8 bases lining up with TRBD1. Losses at the gene ends were 7 bases for V and 4 bases for J; bases not matched to a gene: 17. The germline V gene has CDR1 LNHDA and CDR2 SQIVND (reference sequence). The CDR3 covers 17 residues. As DNA, the CDR3 is TGTGCCAGTAAGGGGGCCGGGGGTAGTCAGGGGGCCTATGGCTACACCTTC. As protein: CASKGAGGSQGAYGYTF.

CDR3 amino acids: CASRTGVGAYEQYF. In DNA, the CDR3 is TGTGCCAGTAGGACAGGGGTAGGGGCCTACGAGCAGTACTTC. The chain links TRBV19 to TRBJ2-7; 8 bases map to TRBD1. CDR1 LNHDA and CDR2 SQIVND come from the germline V gene (reference sequence). The CDR3 length is 14 residues. V dropped 6 bases and J dropped 2; count of bases not matched to a gene: 6.

The chain uses TRBV29-1 and TRBJ2-1; TRBD1 is a possible D gene (6 bases). The CDR3 has 13 residues. Germline lookup yields CDR1 SQVTM and CDR2 ANQGSEA. Trimming removed 4 bases from V and 4 bases from J, with 11 bases in between. The DNA of the CDR3 is TGCAGCGTTGTAACAGGGAGTTACAATGAGCAGTTCTTC. This translates into CSVVTGSYNEQFF.

This clone was detected once. This rearrangement joins TRBV7-3 to TRBJ2-1; TRBD2 agrees at 7 bases. The germline gives CDR1 SGHTA, CDR2 FQGTGA. The V and J ends lost 2 bases and 8 bases, in that order; junction bases with no gene match: 6. The CDR3 sequence is 14 residues long. The CDR3 here is CASSLGLAGDEQFF. The DNA for the CDR3 is TGTGCCAGCAGCTTAGGGCTGGCGGGGGATGAGCAGTTCTTC.

This rearrangement joins TRBV6-5 to TRBJ1-3; perhaps TRBD1 as D (6 bases). CDR1 is MNHEY and CDR2 is SVGAGI in the germline V gene. V gave up 5 bases and J gave up 3 bases, with 11 bases separating them. The CDR3 contains 14 residues. This CDR3 reads CASSVTGSGNTIYF. The CDR3 coding sequence is TGTGCCAGCAGTGTCACAGGGAGTGGAAACACCATATATTTT.

In its sample, this clone was seen once. The CDR3 coding sequence is TGTGCCAGCAGCGCCGGACAGGGGGAAGCTAACTATGGCTACACCTTC. This translates into CASSAGQGEANYGYTF. This chain connects TRBV5-5 to TRBJ1-2; 10 bases match TRBD1. With 4 bases clipped from V and 0 bases from J, the junction kept 6 bases outside the gene matches. Germline V lookup: CDR1 SGHKS, CDR2 YYEKEE (reference sequence). This CDR3 has 16 residues.

V gene TRBV9 combines with J gene TRBJ1-6; D unclear. Looked up from germline, CDR1 is SGDLS and CDR2 is YYNGEE. The CDR3 sequence is 17 residues long. V lost 3 bases and J 0 bases, leaving 13 bases between the germline ends. CDR3 sequence: CASSALVRGSYNSPLHF. CDR3 bases: TGTGCCAGCAGCGCCCTCGTCCGGGGCTCCTATAATTCACCCCTCCACTTT.

This clone was counted only a few times. This sequence joins TRBV7-9 and TRBJ2-3, with 7 bases that match TRBD1. The junction had 4 bases not matched to a gene; V was cut back by 4 bases and J by 0 bases. There are 15 residues in the CDR3. Germline CDR1 and CDR2: SEHNR and FQNEAQ (reference sequence). CDR3 sequence: CASSSSTGSTDTQYF. In nucleotides, the CDR3 is TGTGCCAGCAGCTCCTCGACAGGGAGCACAGATACGCAGTATTTT.

The V gene is TRBV30, the J gene TRBJ1-6, with D maybe TRBD1 (5 bases). The CDR3 contains 12 residues. Per germline, CDR1 GTSNPN and CDR2 SVGIG (reference sequence). V lost 3 bases and J lost 14, with 14 bases in between. The CDR3 DNA reads as TGTGCCTGGAGCCCTGGACAATCGGCCCTCCACTTT. This translates into CAWSPGQSALHF.

The rearrangement uses TRBV6-1 and TRBJ2-1; 9 nucleotides match TRBD2. Germline CDR1 and CDR2: MNHNS and SASEGT. After removal of 3 bases from V and 8 bases from J, the junction contained 8 bases not matched to a gene. The CDR3 is 15 amino acids. CDR3 residues: CASSEEREVRDEQFF. In nucleotides, the CDR3 is TGTGCCAGCAGTGAGGAGCGGGAGGTTCGGGATGAGCAGTTCTTC.

This sequence joins TRBV2 and TRBJ2-3, with D possibly being TRBD2 (6 bases). Germline V gene sequence: CDR1 SNHLY, CDR2 FYNNEI. Trimming stripped 6 bases from V and 0 bases from J, with 13 bases between. The CDR3 is made up of 15 amino acids. The CDR3 bases are TGTGCCAGCAGCGCCGGGGGACCTAGCACAGATACGCAGTATTTT. Its translation is CASSAGGPSTDTQYF.